This TCR beta chain was identified in a study of beta chain features in type 1 diabetes. Study-wide results and caveats: Among patients with Type 1 diabetes, TCRB CDR3s were moderately but significantly shorter in every one of the four CD4+ subsets. A PCR bias possibly favoring shorter templates would apply equally to patients and controls. Diminished insertions and augmented deletions at VDJ junctions characterized type 1 diabetes patients.

With regard to this clone: The antigen is not known. At the DNA level, this CDR3 is encoded by other sequences in the same sample as well.

Using CD45RO/CCR7/CD25/CD127/CD95/CD27, CD4+ naive, central memory, regulatory and stem cell-like memory cells were sorted. The V and J ends lost 2 bases and 4 bases respectively, with 3 bases between them. The CDR3 runs 11 residues. Per germline, CDR1 MNHNS and CDR2 SASEGT. Of the isolated RNA, all was reverse transcribed, and so the sequenced material was expressed TCRB transcripts. Profiled with immunoSEQ multiplex PCR; TCRdb holds only in-frame clones, not every one. Of 200,000 to 300,000 clones listed, approximately 15% are singletons. The rearrangement links TRBV6-1 to TRBJ2-7, with D unclear. The material sequenced was naive CD4+ T cells from blood. This TCR was recovered from a man aged 25 to 40 with type 1 diabetes. As DNA, the CDR3 is TGTGCCAGCAGTGAACCGTACGAGCAGTACTTC. Its translation: CASSEPYEQYF.